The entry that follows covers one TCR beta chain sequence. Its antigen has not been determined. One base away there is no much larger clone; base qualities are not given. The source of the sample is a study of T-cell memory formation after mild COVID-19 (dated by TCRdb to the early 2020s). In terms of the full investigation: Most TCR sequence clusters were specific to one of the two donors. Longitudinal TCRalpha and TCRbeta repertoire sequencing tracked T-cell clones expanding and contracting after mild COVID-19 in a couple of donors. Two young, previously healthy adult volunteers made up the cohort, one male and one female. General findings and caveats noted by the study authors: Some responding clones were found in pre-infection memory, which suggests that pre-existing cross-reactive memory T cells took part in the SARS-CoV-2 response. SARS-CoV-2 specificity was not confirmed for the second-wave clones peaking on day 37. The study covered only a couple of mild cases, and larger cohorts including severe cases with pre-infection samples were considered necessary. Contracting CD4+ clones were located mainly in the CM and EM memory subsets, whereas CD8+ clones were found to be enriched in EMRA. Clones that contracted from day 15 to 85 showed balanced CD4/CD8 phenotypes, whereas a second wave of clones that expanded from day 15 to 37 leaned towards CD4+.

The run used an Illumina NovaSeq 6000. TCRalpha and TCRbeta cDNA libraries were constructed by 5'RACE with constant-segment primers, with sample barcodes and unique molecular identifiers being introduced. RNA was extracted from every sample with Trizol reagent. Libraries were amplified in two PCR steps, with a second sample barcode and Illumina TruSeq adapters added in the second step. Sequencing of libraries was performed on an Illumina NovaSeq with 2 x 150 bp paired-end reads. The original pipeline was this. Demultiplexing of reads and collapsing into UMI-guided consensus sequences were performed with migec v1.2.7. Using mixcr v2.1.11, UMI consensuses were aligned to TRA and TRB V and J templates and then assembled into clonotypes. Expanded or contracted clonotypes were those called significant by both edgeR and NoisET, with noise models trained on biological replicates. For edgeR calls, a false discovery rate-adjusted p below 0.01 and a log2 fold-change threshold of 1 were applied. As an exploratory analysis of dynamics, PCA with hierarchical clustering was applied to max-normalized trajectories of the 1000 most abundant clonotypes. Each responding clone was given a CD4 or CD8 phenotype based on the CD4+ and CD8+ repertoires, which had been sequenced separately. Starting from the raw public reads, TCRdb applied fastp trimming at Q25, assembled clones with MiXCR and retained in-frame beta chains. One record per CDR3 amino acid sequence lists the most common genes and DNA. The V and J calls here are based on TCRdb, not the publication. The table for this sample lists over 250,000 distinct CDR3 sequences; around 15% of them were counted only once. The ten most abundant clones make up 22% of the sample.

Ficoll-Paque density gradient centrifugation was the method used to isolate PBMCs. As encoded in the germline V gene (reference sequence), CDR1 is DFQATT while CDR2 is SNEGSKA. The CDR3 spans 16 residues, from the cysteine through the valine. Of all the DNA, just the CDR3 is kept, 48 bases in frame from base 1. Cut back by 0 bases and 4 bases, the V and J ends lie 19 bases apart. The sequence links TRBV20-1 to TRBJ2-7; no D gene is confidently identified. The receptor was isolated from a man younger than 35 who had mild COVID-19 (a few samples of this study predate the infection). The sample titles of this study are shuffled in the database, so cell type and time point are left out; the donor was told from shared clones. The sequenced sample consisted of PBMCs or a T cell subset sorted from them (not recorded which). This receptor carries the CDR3 CSARESAGWTDYEQYV. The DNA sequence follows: TGCAGTGCTAGAGAATCCGCCGGTTGGACGGATTACGAGCAGTACGTC.